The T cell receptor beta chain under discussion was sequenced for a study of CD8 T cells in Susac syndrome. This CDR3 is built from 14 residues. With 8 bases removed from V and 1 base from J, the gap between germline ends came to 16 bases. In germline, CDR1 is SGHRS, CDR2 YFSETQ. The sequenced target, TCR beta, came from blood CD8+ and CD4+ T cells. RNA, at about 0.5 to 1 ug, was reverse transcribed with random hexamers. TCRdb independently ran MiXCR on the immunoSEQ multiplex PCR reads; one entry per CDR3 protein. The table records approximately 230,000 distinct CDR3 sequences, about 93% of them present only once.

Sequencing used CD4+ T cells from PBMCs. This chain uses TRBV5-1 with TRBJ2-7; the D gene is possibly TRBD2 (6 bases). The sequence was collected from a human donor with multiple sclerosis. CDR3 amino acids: CASSLWGDSYEQYF. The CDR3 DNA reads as TGCGCCAGTTCCCTTTGGGGGGATTCCTACGAGCAGTACTTC.